The 32 T cell receptor beta chains presented below share a single source sample, sequenced in a study of CXCR3-negative and CXCR3-positive naive CD8 T cells. General study points: Researchers report that CXCR3-positive naive cells carry more hydrophobic TRB CDR3s than CXCR3-negative naive cells.

Their target antigens are unknown. The TRB libraries of cDNA were built by UMI-labeled 5' RACE. TCRdb reprocessed the 5' RACE reads and keeps a single row for each CDR3 protein, giving no DNA. Its table records about 89,000 distinct CDR3 sequences. The specimen was naive CXCR3+ CD8+ T cells from blood. As to subset: CD45RO-CCR7+CD27+CD95- naive CD8+ T cells expressing CXCR3 (TNR3+). The receptors originated from a human donor in good health. Some clones in this sample may be carry-over from other donors' samples.

The chain is built from TRBV6-5 and TRBJ2-5; TCRdb lists TRBD2, though no DNA is available to test this call. From germline, CDR1 is MNHEY and CDR2 SVGAGI. This CDR3 spans 18 amino acids. The CDR3 here is CASSYSAGLAGIKETQYF.

CDR3: CASRVAGALNTEAFF. V gene TRBV4-1 combines with J gene TRBJ1-1; no DNA is available, so the TRBD1 call from TCRdb remains unchecked. Germline CDR1 is MGHRA and CDR2 is YSYEKL. The CDR3 extends over 15 amino acids.

The gene calls are TRBV29-1 and TRBJ1-1. Germline loops: CDR1 SQVTM, CDR2 ANQGSEA. The length of the CDR3 is 14 residues. The CDR3 reads CSADSPLMNTEAFF.

The chain employs TRBV20-1 and TRBJ2-7; TCRdb's D call, TRBD2, is unchecked because there is no DNA. Germline values: CDR1 DFQATT, CDR2 SNEGSKA (reference sequence). This CDR3 has 12 amino acids. This CDR3 reads CSASSGGIEQYF.

The rearrangement uses TRBV27 and TRBJ1-2; as DNA is missing, the TRBD1 call by TCRdb cannot be tested. Germline values: CDR1 MNHEY, CDR2 SMNVEV (reference sequence). The CDR3 loop spans 14 amino acids. CDR3 in amino acids: CASSLGQGVLGYTF.

The gene calls are TRBV20-1 and TRBJ2-2; absent DNA, TCRdb's TRBD2 call cannot be checked. Per germline, CDR1 DFQATT and CDR2 SNEGSKA (reference sequence). The CDR3 spans 18 residues. The CDR3: CSARDLVLAGGPSGELFF.

This chain links TRBV4-3 with TRBJ1-6. CDR3 size: 16 residues. Germline values: CDR1 LGHNA, CDR2 YSLEER. CDR3 protein: CASSQDVGSYNSPLHF.

The V call is TRBV14, the J call TRBJ2-7. The germline V gene encodes CDR1 SGHDN and CDR2 FVKESK. The CDR3 extends over 12 amino acids. CDR3: CASSQLSYEQYF.

The gene calls are TRBV12-5 and TRBJ2-5; lacking DNA, the TRBD1 call made by TCRdb goes unchecked. Germline V gene data show CDR1 as LGHNT and CDR2 as FRNRAP. The CDR3 is 17 amino acids. The CDR3 here is CASGLVTVVGRELPQYF.

This chain links TRBV7-6 with TRBJ1-1. This CDR3 has 16 amino acids. Germline assignment: CDR1 SGHVS and CDR2 FNYEAQ. CDR3 region: CASSLWAPHGDTEAFF.

The V call is TRBV6-1, the J call TRBJ2-3; TCRdb reports TRBD2, a call that lacks DNA to check it against. Germline V gives CDR1 MNHNS, CDR2 SASEGT. This CDR3 has 14 residues. CDR3 in amino acids: CASSEGSGSGVQYF.

The V and J genes are TRBV7-9 and TRBJ2-7; TCRdb lists TRBD1, though no DNA is available to test this call. This CDR3 is built from 17 residues. CDR1 and CDR2 from the germline V gene are SEHNR and FQNEAQ (reference sequence). This CDR3 is CASSSAAGQGLHYEQYF.

The chain employs TRBV19 and TRBJ1-5; TCRdb selects TRBD1, and the lack of DNA leaves this call unchecked. The CDR3 totals 14 residues. Germline CDR1 is LNHDA and CDR2 is SQIVND (reference sequence). The CDR3 sequence: CASERGLGNQPQHF.

The chain uses TRBV10-3 and TRBJ2-2; TCRdb's D gene call, TRBD1, goes unchecked for lack of DNA. CDR1 is ENHRY and CDR2 is SYGVKD in the germline V gene. There are 16 residues in the CDR3. CDR3 residues: CAIPGGGARNTGELFF.

The chain has TRBV5-1 and TRBJ1-4; TCRdb outputs TRBD1, but without DNA this stays unchecked. This CDR3 is 18 amino acids long. The germline V gene encodes CDR1 SGHRS and CDR2 YFSETQ. This CDR3 reads CASSRTNPGQSINEKLFF. Full variable domain (outside the CDR3, taken from reference TRBV5-1 and TRBJ1-4): KAGVTQTPRYLIKTRGQQVTLSCSPISGHRSVSWYQQTPGQGLQFLFEYFSETQRNKGNFPGRFSGRQFSNSRSEMNVSTLELGDSALYLCASSRTNPGQSINEKLFFGSGTQLSVL.

The chain is built from TRBV20-1 and TRBJ2-3; the D gene TCRdb calls, TRBD2, cannot be checked with no DNA. This CDR3 has 16 residues. Germline V gene sequence: CDR1 DFQATT, CDR2 SNEGSKA (reference sequence). CDR3 residues: CSARDWSGTYTDTQYF.

The rearrangement joins TRBV6-6 to TRBJ2-3; TCRdb outputs TRBD2, but without DNA this stays unchecked. CDR1 is MNHNY and CDR2 is SVGAGI in the germline V gene (reference sequence). This CDR3 is built from 16 residues. CDR3: CASSYSGGVLSDTQYF.

The rearrangement uses TRBV9 and TRBJ2-3; lacking DNA, the TRBD2 call made by TCRdb goes unchecked. CDR1 and CDR2 from the germline V gene are SGDLS and YYNGEE. CDR3 length: 18 residues. CDR3 residues: CASSVPTTSGGATDTQYF.

The V and J genes are TRBV7-3 and TRBJ2-1. The CDR3 totals 16 residues. Per the germline V gene, CDR1 is SGHTA and CDR2 is FQGTGA. Here the CDR3 reads CASSLRTTSSYNEQFF.

The rearrangement uses TRBV6-1 and TRBJ1-1; absent DNA, TCRdb's TRBD1 call cannot be checked. Germline values: CDR1 MNHNS, CDR2 SASEGT. The CDR3 length is 16 residues. The CDR3 is CASSVRWTGPGDEAFF.

The CDR3 is CSVERQGLGEQYF. The genes are TRBV29-1 and TRBJ2-7; TCRdb gives TRBD1 as the D gene, but with no DNA this cannot be confirmed. CDR3 length: 13 amino acids. CDR1 SQVTM and CDR2 ANQGSEA come from the germline V gene.

The gene calls are TRBV28 and TRBJ2-3; TCRdb returns TRBD1, unconfirmable since there is no DNA. Germline assignment: CDR1 MDHEN and CDR2 SYDVKM. The CDR3 is made up of 16 amino acids. The CDR3 loop reads CASSLPARTSSDTQYF.

The chain couples TRBV7-2 to TRBJ2-1; TCRdb's assignment of TRBD2 cannot be checked, as there is no DNA. The V gene's germline CDR1 is SGHTA and CDR2 FQGNSA. This CDR3 spans 17 amino acids. CDR3 amino acids: CASSITSGTSGVNEQFF.

The J gene is TRBJ1-5, the V gene TRBV29-1; the TCRdb D gene call, TRBD1, has no DNA to confirm it. Per the germline V gene, CDR1 is SQVTM and CDR2 is ANQGSEA. The CDR3 totals 14 residues. Here the CDR3 reads CSVAQGYGNQPQHF.

The chain couples TRBV9 to TRBJ2-5; lacking DNA, the TRBD2 call made by TCRdb goes unchecked. The germline gives CDR1 SGDLS, CDR2 YYNGEE. This CDR3 is built from 16 residues. CDR3 in amino acids: CASSVGASGGTETQYF.

The rearrangement joins TRBV12-3 or TRBV12-4 to TRBJ2-3; lacking DNA, the TRBD2 call made by TCRdb goes unchecked. The CDR3 runs 16 residues. This CDR3 reads CASSRERGKSTDTQYF.

This rearrangement joins TRBV14 to TRBJ2-1; TCRdb calls TRBD2, which cannot be checked without DNA. Germline CDR1 and CDR2: SGHDN and FVKESK. This CDR3 is 18 amino acids long. The CDR3 here is CASSQDLRGLSSYNEQFF.

The rearrangement links TRBV6-5 to TRBJ1-2; TCRdb picks TRBD1, but there is no DNA to check that call. CDR3 length equals 12 residues. Germline V gene lookup returns CDR1 MNHEY and CDR2 SVGAGI. CDR3 sequence reads: CASRRQGDGYTF.

The CDR3 loop reads CASSFLQGLTYEQYF. The chain combines TRBV12-3 or TRBV12-4 with TRBJ2-7; as DNA is missing, the TRBD2 call by TCRdb cannot be tested. The CDR3 covers 15 residues.

V gene TRBV5-1 combines with J gene TRBJ2-7; TCRdb names TRBD2, which stays unverified in the absence of DNA. This CDR3 comprises 16 residues. CDR1 SGHRS and CDR2 YFSETQ come from the germline V gene. The CDR3 here is CASSLKTSGGVDEQYF.

The J gene is TRBJ2-7, the V gene TRBV20-1; with no DNA, the TCRdb D assignment of TRBD1 cannot be verified. This CDR3 region has 15 residues. Looked up from germline, CDR1 is DFQATT and CDR2 is SNEGSKA (reference sequence). CDR3: CSARDHDDSPYEQYF.

The chain employs TRBV29-1 and TRBJ1-5; the TCRdb call, TRBD1, lacks DNA for checking. The germline CDR1 and CDR2 sequences are SQVTM and ANQGSEA. CDR3 length: 15 amino acids. CDR3 protein: CSVEEGEGGNQPQHF.